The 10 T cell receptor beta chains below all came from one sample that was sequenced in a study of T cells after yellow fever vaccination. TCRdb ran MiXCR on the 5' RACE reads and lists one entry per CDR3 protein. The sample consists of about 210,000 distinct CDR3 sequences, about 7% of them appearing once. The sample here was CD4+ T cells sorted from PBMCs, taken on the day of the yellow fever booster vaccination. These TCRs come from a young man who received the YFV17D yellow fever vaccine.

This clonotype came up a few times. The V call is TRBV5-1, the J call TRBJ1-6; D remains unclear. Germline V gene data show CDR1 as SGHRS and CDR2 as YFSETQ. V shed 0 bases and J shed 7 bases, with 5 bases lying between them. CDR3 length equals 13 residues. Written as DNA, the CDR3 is TGCGCCAGCAGCTTGGAACAGAATTCACCCCTCCACTTT. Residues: CASSLEQNSPLHF.

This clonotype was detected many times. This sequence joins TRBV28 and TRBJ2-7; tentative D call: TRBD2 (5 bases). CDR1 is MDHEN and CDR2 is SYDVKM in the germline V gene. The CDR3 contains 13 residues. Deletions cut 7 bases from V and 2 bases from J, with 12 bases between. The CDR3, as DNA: TGTGCCAGCACCCGAGTGCGGGCCTACGAGCAGTACTTC. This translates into CASTRVRAYEQYF.

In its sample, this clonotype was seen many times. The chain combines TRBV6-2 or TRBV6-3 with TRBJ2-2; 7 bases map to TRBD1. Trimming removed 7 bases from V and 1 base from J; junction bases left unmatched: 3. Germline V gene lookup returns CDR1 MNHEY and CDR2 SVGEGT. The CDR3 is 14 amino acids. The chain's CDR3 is CASNHRGNTGELFF. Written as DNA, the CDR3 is TGTGCCAGCAACCACAGGGGGAACACCGGGGAGCTGTTTTTT.

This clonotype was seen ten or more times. The CDR3 protein is CASSVAIGADTQYF. DNA for the CDR3: TGTGCCAGCAGCGTAGCTATTGGGGCAGATACGCAGTATTTT. The genes are TRBV9 and TRBJ2-3; the D is unclear. V was pared by 0 bases and J by 4 bases, with 9 bases between. Germline CDR1 SGDLS, CDR2 YYNGEE. CDR3 size: 14 residues.

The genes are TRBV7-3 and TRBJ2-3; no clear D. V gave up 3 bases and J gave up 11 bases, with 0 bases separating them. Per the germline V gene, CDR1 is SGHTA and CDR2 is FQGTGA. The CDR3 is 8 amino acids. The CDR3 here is CASSLQYF. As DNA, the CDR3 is TGTGCCAGCAGCTTGCAGTATTTT.

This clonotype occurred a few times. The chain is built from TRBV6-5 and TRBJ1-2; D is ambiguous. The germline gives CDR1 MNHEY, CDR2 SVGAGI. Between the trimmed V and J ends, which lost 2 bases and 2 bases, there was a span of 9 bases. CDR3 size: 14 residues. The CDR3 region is CASSYGGQNYGYTF. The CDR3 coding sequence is TGTGCCAGCAGTTACGGAGGGCAGAACTATGGCTACACCTTC.

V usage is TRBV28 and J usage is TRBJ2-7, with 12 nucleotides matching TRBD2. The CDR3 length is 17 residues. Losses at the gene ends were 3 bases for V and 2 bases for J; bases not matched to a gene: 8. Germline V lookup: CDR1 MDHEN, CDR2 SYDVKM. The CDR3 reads CASSFSRTSGDTYEQYF. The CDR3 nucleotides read TGTGCCAGCAGTTTTTCGAGGACTAGCGGGGATACCTACGAGCAGTACTTC.

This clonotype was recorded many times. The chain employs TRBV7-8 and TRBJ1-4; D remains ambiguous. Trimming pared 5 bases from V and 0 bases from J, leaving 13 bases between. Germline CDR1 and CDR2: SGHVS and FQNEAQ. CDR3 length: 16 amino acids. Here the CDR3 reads CASSLSGVATNEKLFF. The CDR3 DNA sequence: TGTGCCAGCAGCCTCTCCGGGGTTGCAACTAATGAAAAACTGTTTTTT.

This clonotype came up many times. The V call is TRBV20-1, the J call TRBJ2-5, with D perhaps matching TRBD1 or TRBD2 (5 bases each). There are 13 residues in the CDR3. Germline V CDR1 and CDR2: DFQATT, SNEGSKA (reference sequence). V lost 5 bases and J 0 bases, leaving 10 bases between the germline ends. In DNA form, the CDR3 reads TGCAGTGCTCACCGGGGCAACCAAGAGACCCAGTACTTC. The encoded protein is CSAHRGNQETQYF.

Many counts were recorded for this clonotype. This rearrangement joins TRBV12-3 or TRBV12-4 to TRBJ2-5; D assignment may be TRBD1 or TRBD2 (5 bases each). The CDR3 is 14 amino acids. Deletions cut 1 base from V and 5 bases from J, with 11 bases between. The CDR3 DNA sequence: TGTGCCAGCAGTTTAGGTTCCGAGGGGGAGACCCAGTACTTC. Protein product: CASSLGSEGETQYF.